The 21 T cell receptor beta chains in this list originate from one sample, sequenced in a study of identical twins. TCRdb used MiXCR to reprocess the 5' RACE reads, holding one entry per CDR3 protein. This repertoire shows approximately 260,000 distinct CDR3 sequences, about an eighth found once; its top ten account for around 8.9%. The material sequenced was memory (CD45RO+) T cells sorted from blood. These receptors were collected from a woman between 18 and 30 years old in good health.

This clonotype was detected only a few times. The CDR3 nucleotides read TGCAGTGCCTTAGGGGAGACCACAGATACGCAGTATTTT. Translated, it gives CSALGETTDTQYF. The rearrangement uses TRBV20-1 and TRBJ2-3, with D perhaps given as TRBD1 or TRBD2 (5 bases each). The CDR3 spans 13 residues. Trimming left V 6 bases short and J 2 bases short, with 12 bases between. Germline values: CDR1 DFQATT, CDR2 SNEGSKA (reference sequence).

V usage is TRBV7-2 and J usage is TRBJ2-3; 10 bases are a match to TRBD2. The CDR3 has 16 amino acids. Unmatched junction bases numbered 6, after V lost 5 bases and J lost 1 base. CDR1 is SGHTA, CDR2 FQGNSA, per germline. CDR3 loop: CASSPSGRAGTDTQYF. Written as DNA, the CDR3 is TGTGCCAGCAGCCCCAGCGGGAGGGCCGGCACAGATACGCAGTATTTT. The complete variable domain, with remaining parts taken from reference TRBV7-2 and TRBJ2-3, reads GAGVSQSPSNKVTEKGKDVELRCDPISGHTALYWYRQSLGQGLEFLIYFQGNSAPDKSGLPSDRFSAERTGGSVSTLTIQRTQQEDSAVYLCASSPSGRAGTDTQYFGPGTRLTVL.

CDR3 residues: CAWSRTRNEQFF. The CDR3 nucleotides are TGTGCCTGGAGTCGGACTAGGAATGAGCAGTTCTTC. The J gene is TRBJ2-1, the V gene TRBV30; 7 bases are a match to TRBD2. V gave up 2 bases and J gave up 7 bases; unmatched junction bases: 2. The CDR3 runs 12 residues. The germline V gene encodes CDR1 GTSNPN and CDR2 SVGIG (reference sequence).

This clonotype was seen ten or more times. The CDR3 is CASRRDTIGDQPQHF. DNA for the CDR3: TGTGCCAGCAGACGCGACACCATCGGGGATCAGCCCCAGCATTTT. The J gene is TRBJ1-5, the V gene TRBV6-2 or TRBV6-3; unclear D gene. The CDR3 is 15 amino acids. Trimming stripped 6 bases from V and 5 bases from J, with 17 bases between. Germline values: CDR1 MNHEY, CDR2 SVGEGT.

This clonotype was counted a few times. CDR3 in DNA: TGCAGTGCCAAGGAGCAGGGTGCGGTGGGCGAGCAGTACTTC. It encodes CSAKEQGAVGEQYF. J is TRBJ2-7 and V is TRBV20-1; D may be TRBD1 (5 bases). V lost 6 bases to trimming and J lost 6 bases, with 21 bases between them. Germline lookup yields CDR1 DFQATT and CDR2 SNEGSKA (reference sequence). The CDR3 runs 14 residues.

This chain connects TRBV4-3 to TRBJ2-1; TRBD2 matches at 11 bases. The length of the CDR3 is 19 residues. Germline V CDR1 and CDR2: LGHNA, YSLEER. J lost 9 bases, V lost 1 base, and 17 bases had no gene match. CDR3 loop: CASSQVTVTTSGREGEQFF. CDR3 in DNA: TGCGCCAGCAGCCAAGTGACTGTAACTACTAGCGGGAGAGAGGGTGAGCAGTTCTTC.

The V call is TRBV13, the J call TRBJ2-2; D is perhaps TRBD1 (5 bases). Germline loops: CDR1 PRHDT, CDR2 FYEKMQ (reference sequence). CDR3 length equals 14 residues. V lost 3 bases, J lost 6 bases, and 11 bases lay in between. The CDR3: CASSFMTVSGELFF. CDR3 sequence (DNA): TGTGCCAGCAGCTTCATGACAGTTTCCGGGGAGCTGTTTTTT.

The chain recombines TRBV3-1 with TRBJ2-2; possible D gene TRBD2, 5 bases. There are 14 residues in the CDR3. V gave up 4 bases and J gave up 5 bases, with 11 bases separating them. CDR1 is LGHDT and CDR2 is YNNKEL in the germline V gene (reference sequence). The CDR3 reads CASSLPGKTGELFF. The CDR3 coding sequence is TGTGCCAGCAGCCTGCCCGGGAAAACCGGGGAGCTGTTTTTT.

This clonotype came up a few times. CDR3 sequence reads: CASSSVQGQPQHF. For the CDR3, the DNA is TGTGCCAGCAGCTCAGTACAGGGCCAGCCCCAGCATTTT. The rearrangement uses TRBV7-2 and TRBJ1-5; TRBD1 is a possible D gene (6 bases). The CDR3 length is 13 residues. In germline, CDR1 is SGHTA, CDR2 FQGNSA. Trimming removed 4 bases from V and 7 bases from J, with 11 bases in between.

This clonotype was seen a few times. The V call is TRBV7-9, the J call TRBJ2-7; D gene uncertain. CDR1 is SEHNR, CDR2 FQNEAQ, per germline (reference sequence). This CDR3 is 14 amino acids long. V lost 3 bases, J lost 0 bases, and 9 bases lay in between. The DNA for the CDR3 is TGTGCCAGCAGCTTTGGCGATAGCTCCTACGAGCAGTACTTC. It encodes CASSFGDSSYEQYF.

This clonotype was counted only a few times. This chain uses TRBV7-8 with TRBJ2-3, with D perhaps TRBD2 (5 bases). The CDR3 is 14 residues long. V was shortened by 5 bases and J by 6 bases, with 15 bases between the two germline ends. Germline V CDR1 and CDR2: SGHVS, FQNEAQ. The CDR3 loop reads CASSPVDWADTQYF. The CDR3 DNA follows: TGTGCCAGCAGCCCGGTGGACTGGGCGGATACGCAGTATTTT.

This clonotype was seen a few times. The chain links TRBV14 to TRBJ2-1; 8 nucleotides align to TRBD2. V shed 4 bases and J 6 bases; nucleotides not matched to a gene: 8. The CDR3 sequence is 15 residues long. Germline loops: CDR1 SGHDN, CDR2 FVKESK. Here the CDR3 reads CASSPLSGESNEQFF. The CDR3 DNA reads as TGTGCCAGCAGCCCCCTTAGCGGGGAGAGCAATGAGCAGTTCTTC.

This clonotype occurred a few times. The gene calls are TRBV2 and TRBJ1-2; D perhaps matches TRBD1 (5 bases). V was cut by 6 bases and J by 3 bases, with 11 bases left in between. The germline gives CDR1 SNHLY, CDR2 FYNNEI. This CDR3 has 13 residues. The CDR3 protein is CASRAGTDYGYTF. The CDR3 DNA is TGTGCCAGCAGGGCCGGGACGGACTATGGCTACACCTTC.

The chain couples TRBV11-2 to TRBJ2-5; D gene uncertain. Germline CDR1 is SGHAT and CDR2 is FQNNGV. V was pared by 1 base and J by 1 base, with 10 bases between. This CDR3 spans 15 amino acids. In nucleotides, the CDR3 is TGTGCCAGCAGCTTAGTGGTCGGGCCCCAAGAGACCCAGTACTTC. Translation gives CASSLVVGPQETQYF.

This clonotype was found a few times. The rearrangement joins TRBV6-1 to TRBJ2-1; 7 bases map to TRBD1. Per the germline V gene, CDR1 is MNHNS and CDR2 is SASEGT. The CDR3 is 14 amino acids. V was pared by 4 bases and J by 6 bases, with 6 bases of the junction left unmatched. CDR3 in DNA: TGTGCCAGCAGTGGCCGACAGGGAATCAATGAGCAGTTCTTC. Translating gives CASSGRQGINEQFF.

The table lists this clonotype with many counts. Here the CDR3 reads CASSLGPGPPNIQYF. The CDR3, as DNA: TGCGCCAGCAGCTTGGGACCGGGACCTCCCAACATTCAGTACTTC. The chain is built from TRBV5-1 and TRBJ2-4; D could derive from TRBD1 or TRBD2 (5 bases each). Trimming cost V 0 bases and J 7 bases, with 14 bases left between them. There are 15 residues in the CDR3. Germline CDR1 is SGHRS and CDR2 is YFSETQ.

This clonotype showed up just a few times. The chain links TRBV24-1 to TRBJ2-7, with D tentatively TRBD2 (6 bases). Germline CDR1 KGHDR, CDR2 SFDVKD. There are 16 residues in the CDR3. Trimming took off 0 bases at V and 1 base at J, with 12 bases between the two ends. CDR3 sequence reads: CATSDLRLAPSYEQYF. Written as DNA, the CDR3 is TGTGCCACCAGTGATTTGAGGCTAGCGCCTTCCTACGAGCAGTACTTC.

The genes are TRBV5-6 and TRBJ2-1; 7 bases map to TRBD2. The CDR3 is made up of 14 amino acids. The germline gives CDR1 SGHDT, CDR2 YYEEEE. With V trimmed by 2 bases and J by 4 bases, 3 bases remained unmatched. The CDR3 reads CASSLLGGYNEQFF. Here the CDR3 DNA reads TGTGCCAGCAGCTTACTGGGAGGGTACAATGAGCAGTTCTTC.

This clonotype was observed a few times. V usage is TRBV12-3 or TRBV12-4 and J usage is TRBJ2-1; 12 bases line up with TRBD2. CDR3 length: 14 residues. Trimming at V came to 6 bases and at J to 11 bases, leaving 8 bases not matched to a gene. In DNA, the CDR3 is TGTGCCAGCAGGGAGACTAGCGGGGGCCTAAAGCAGTTCTTC. Translation: CASRETSGGLKQFF.

This clonotype turned up a few times. The V gene is TRBV5-4, the J gene TRBJ2-1; no clear D gene. V lost 6 bases and J 4 bases, leaving 14 bases between the germline ends. The CDR3 has 14 amino acids. CDR1 SGHNT and CDR2 YYREEE come from the germline V gene (reference sequence). CDR3 protein: CASKPSGVYNEQFF. The CDR3 nucleotides are TGTGCCAGCAAACCGAGTGGGGTGTACAATGAGCAGTTCTTC.

This clonotype was counted between two and nine times. The chain joins TRBV6-2 or TRBV6-3 to TRBJ2-2; D possibly corresponds to TRBD1 (6 bases). The CDR3 loop spans 14 amino acids. Germline lookup yields CDR1 MNHEY and CDR2 SVGEGT. V was shortened by 4 bases and J by 6 bases, with 12 bases between the two germline ends. Here the CDR3 reads CASSSQGIAGELFF. The CDR3 DNA follows: TGTGCCAGCAGTTCACAGGGTATTGCCGGGGAGCTGTTTTTT.